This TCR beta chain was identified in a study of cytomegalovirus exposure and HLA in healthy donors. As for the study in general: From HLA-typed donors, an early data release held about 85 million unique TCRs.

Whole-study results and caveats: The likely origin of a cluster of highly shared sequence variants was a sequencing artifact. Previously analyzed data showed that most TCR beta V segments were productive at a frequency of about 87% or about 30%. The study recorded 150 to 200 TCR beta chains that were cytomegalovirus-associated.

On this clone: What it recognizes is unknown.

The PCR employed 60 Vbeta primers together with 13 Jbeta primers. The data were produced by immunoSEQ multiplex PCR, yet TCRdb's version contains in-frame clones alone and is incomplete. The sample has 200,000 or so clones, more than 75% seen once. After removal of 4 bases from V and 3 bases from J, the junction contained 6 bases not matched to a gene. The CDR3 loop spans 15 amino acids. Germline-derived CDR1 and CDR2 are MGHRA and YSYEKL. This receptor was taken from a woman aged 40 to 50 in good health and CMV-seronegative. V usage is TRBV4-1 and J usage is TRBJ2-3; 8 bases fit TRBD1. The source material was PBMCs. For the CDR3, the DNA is TGCGCCAGCAGCCCTACAGGGGGTCATACAGATACGCAGTATTTT. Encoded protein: CASSPTGGHTDTQYF.